This T cell receptor (beta chain) derives from a study of beta chain features in type 1 diabetes. Regarding the study as a whole: In all four CD4+ subsets, TCRB CDR3 length was significantly, moderately reduced in type 1 diabetes.

To note about this clone: The antigen remains unidentified.

Sequencing targeted expressed TCRB transcripts, as all isolated RNA had been reverse transcribed. Measured with immunoSEQ multiplex PCR; TCRdb has only the in-frame clones, and not every one. Of hundreds of thousands of clones in the sample, about an eighth were seen once. Sequencing input: naive CD4+ T cells from blood. The TCR originated in a young man with type 1 diabetes.

In DNA, the CDR3 is TGTGCCAGCAACGGAGCCGAGGAAGAGACCCAGTACTTC. It translates to CASNGAEEETQYF. V and J are TRBV6-1 and TRBJ2-5; D not certain. In germline, CDR1 is MNHNS, CDR2 SASEGT. Trimming stripped 7 bases from V and 3 bases from J, with 12 bases between. This CDR3 is built from 13 residues.